These 21 T cell receptor beta chains were all obtained from the same sample, sequenced in a study of response to subunit inactivated influenza vaccine. TCRdb called the RT-PCR reads again in MiXCR, with one record for every CDR3 protein. The repertoire holds 550,000 to 800,000 distinct CDR3 sequences, with approximately 14% as singletons. Sample: PBMCs from blood, taken approximately 12 days after vaccination. The source is a man aged 45-65 years who received an inactivated influenza vaccine.

The chain couples TRBV5-1 to TRBJ2-3; D is ambiguous. Germline CDR1 and CDR2: SGHRS and YFSETQ. The V gene lost 4 bases and the J gene lost 4 bases, with 13 bases spanning the gap. The CDR3 has 14 amino acids. DNA for the CDR3: TGCGCCAGCAGCCCGGGCCCAGGAGCAGATACGCAGTATTTT. This sequence encodes CASSPGPGADTQYF.

This clonotype was observed a handful of times. The rearrangement uses TRBV7-9 and TRBJ2-1; maybe TRBD2 (5 bases). The CDR3 runs to 15 residues. V was pared by 2 bases and J by 5 bases, with 13 bases between. CDR1 and CDR2 (germline): SEHNR, FQNEAQ (reference sequence). CDR3: CASSLRASLNNEQFF. CDR3 nucleotides: TGTGCCAGCAGCTTAAGGGCTAGCCTGAACAATGAGCAGTTCTTC.

This chain uses TRBV4-3 with TRBJ2-5; TRBD2 matches 12 bases. Trimming took 0 bases from V and 5 from J; bases not matched to a gene: 4. The CDR3 loop spans 16 amino acids. The V gene's germline CDR1 is LGHNA and CDR2 YSLEER. This CDR3 is CASSQEASGRGETQYF. DNA of the CDR3: TGCGCCAGCAGCCAAGAGGCTAGCGGGAGGGGGGAGACCCAGTACTTC.

The chain carries TRBV2 and TRBJ1-6, with 7 positions matching TRBD1. Germline assignment: CDR1 SNHLY and CDR2 FYNNEI. V dropped 4 bases and J dropped 6; count of bases not matched to a gene: 6. This CDR3 region has 15 residues. The CDR3 sequence: CASSVQAGGNSPLHF. CDR3 bases: TGTGCCAGCAGTGTTCAGGCAGGGGGTAATTCACCCCTCCACTTT. The entire variable domain, with the rest obtained from reference TRBV2 and TRBJ1-6, is as follows: EPEVTQTPSHQVTQMGQEVILRCVPISNHLYFYWYRQILGQKVEFLVSFYNNEISEKSEIFDDQFSVERPDGSNFTLKIRSTKLEDSAMYFCASSVQAGGNSPLHFGNGTRLTVT.

There are many counts of this clonotype. This sequence joins TRBV12-3 or TRBV12-4 and TRBJ1-5; D unclear. This CDR3 has 14 amino acids. V lost 1 base, J lost 3 bases, and 7 bases lay in between. The CDR3 reads CASSLGRINQPQHF. For the CDR3, the DNA is TGTGCCAGCAGTTTAGGCCGGATCAATCAGCCCCAGCATTTT.

There are a few counts of this clonotype. This chain links TRBV6-5 with TRBJ2-7, with 7 positions matching TRBD1. The CDR3 is 12 residues long. V lost 8 bases and J lost 5; bases outside the gene matches: 6. In germline, CDR1 is MNHEY, CDR2 SVGAGI. The CDR3 sequence is CASGTVLNEQYF. The CDR3 bases are TGTGCCAGCGGGACAGTTCTGAACGAGCAGTACTTC.

V usage is TRBV29-1 and J usage is TRBJ1-1; tentative D call: TRBD1 (5 bases). Germline assignment: CDR1 SQVTM and CDR2 ANQGSEA. The CDR3 spans 12 residues. With 7 bases removed from V and 10 bases from J, the gap between germline ends came to 19 bases. The DNA for the CDR3 is TGCAGCGGCCACCGGGACCCTCACAGAGCTTTCTTT. Its translation: CSGHRDPHRAFF.

This clonotype was detected many times. This chain uses TRBV20-1 with TRBJ2-2, with 8 bases aligning to TRBD2. V was pared by 6 bases and J by 8 bases, with 14 bases of the junction left unmatched. The germline CDR1 and CDR2 sequences are DFQATT and SNEGSKA (reference sequence). The CDR3 extends over 15 amino acids. The CDR3 loop is CSAWGPGGSSGELFF. The CDR3 coding sequence is TGCAGTGCATGGGGACCGGGAGGGTCGTCGGGGGAGCTGTTTTTT.

This clonotype came up a few times. This chain connects TRBV9 to TRBJ2-3; no definite D call. The CDR3 spans 15 residues. Germline assignment: CDR1 SGDLS and CDR2 YYNGEE. Trimming took off 0 bases at V and 2 bases at J, with 10 bases between the two ends. The CDR3 coding sequence is TGTGCCAGCAGCGTAGGAGGTGGAAACACAGATACGCAGTATTTT. It specifies CASSVGGGNTDTQYF. The variable domain in full, with the rest retrieved from reference TRBV9 and TRBJ2-3, is DSGVTQTPKHLITATGQRVTLRCSPRSGDLSVYWYQQSLDQGLQFLIQYYNGEERAKGNILERFSAQQFPDLHSELNLSSLELGDSALYFCASSVGGGNTDTQYFGPGTRLTVL.

The rearrangement uses TRBV6-5 and TRBJ1-5; 10 bases align to TRBD1. With V trimmed by 2 bases and J by 7 bases, 5 bases remained unmatched. CDR3 length equals 15 residues. The germline gives CDR1 MNHEY, CDR2 SVGAGI. The CDR3 sequence is CASSYTGQGNQPQHF. CDR3 DNA: TGTGCCAGCAGTTACACGGGACAGGGGAACCAGCCCCAGCATTTT.

Many counts were recorded for this clonotype. The chain has TRBV10-3 and TRBJ2-7; tentative D call: TRBD1 (6 bases). Germline-derived CDR1 and CDR2 are ENHRY and SYGVKD. The CDR3 length is 14 residues. V was pared by 10 bases and J by 2 bases, with 18 bases between. The CDR3 reads CATENWDTTYEQYF. The CDR3 bases are TGTGCCACCGAGAATTGGGACACTACCTACGAGCAGTACTTC.

This chain links TRBV10-3 with TRBJ1-2; TRBD1 might be the D (6 bases). The V gene's germline CDR1 is ENHRY and CDR2 SYGVKD. Trimming removed 6 bases from V and 4 bases from J, with 18 bases in between. This CDR3 comprises 15 residues. CDR3: CAISDHGGRGYGYTF. In DNA, the CDR3 is TGTGCCATCAGCGATCACGGGGGGCGCGGCTATGGCTACACCTTC.

V usage is TRBV6-1 and J usage is TRBJ2-5; D unresolved. The ends were cut back, 5 bases at V and 6 bases at J, with 16 bases in the middle. CDR1 is MNHNS, CDR2 SASEGT, per germline. The CDR3 is 14 amino acids. Here the CDR3 DNA reads TGTGCCAGCAGTATTCCCGAGCGACCAAAGACCCAGTACTTC. This translates into CASSIPERPKTQYF.

The chain couples TRBV5-6 to TRBJ1-5; 7 bases fit TRBD1. Trimming took 3 bases from V and 3 from J; bases not matched to a gene: 9. The germline CDR1 and CDR2 sequences are SGHDT and YYEEEE. The CDR3 consists of 16 residues. The CDR3 protein is CASSSWTGGLNQPQHF. Here the CDR3 DNA reads TGTGCCAGCAGCTCGTGGACAGGCGGACTCAATCAGCCCCAGCATTTT.

This chain joins TRBV9 and TRBJ1-1; D may be TRBD1 (6 bases). The ends were cut back, 0 bases at V and 3 bases at J, with 12 bases in the middle. The germline V gene encodes CDR1 SGDLS and CDR2 YYNGEE. The CDR3 has 15 amino acids. The CDR3 nucleotides are TGTGCCAGCAGCGTAGAAGGGGGGGCCGACACTGAAGCTTTCTTT. This translates into CASSVEGGADTEAFF.

The chain joins TRBV7-7 to TRBJ2-1; D unclear. V lost 1 base to trimming and J lost 7 bases, with 8 bases between them. The CDR3 contains 13 residues. CDR1 and CDR2 from the germline V gene are SSHAT and FNYEAQ (reference sequence). CDR3 bases: TGTGCCAGCAGCTTAGACCTGGTGAATGAGCAGTTCTTC. It is translated as CASSLDLVNEQFF.

The rearrangement uses TRBV3-1 and TRBJ2-6; 8 nucleotides align to TRBD1. The V gene's germline CDR1 is LGHDT and CDR2 YNNKEL (reference sequence). With V trimmed by 1 base and J by 2 bases, 4 bases remained unmatched. CDR3 length equals 17 residues. The CDR3 DNA is TGTGCCAGCAGCCAAGTTCAGGGGGCGGCTGGGGCCAACGTCCTGACTTTC. It yields the protein CASSQVQGAAGANVLTF.

This clonotype occurred a few times. The rearrangement links TRBV14 to TRBJ2-7; D perhaps matches TRBD1 (6 bases). Germline assignment: CDR1 SGHDN and CDR2 FVKESK. The CDR3 has 15 amino acids. Trimming took 2 bases from V and 5 from J, leaving 16 bases between them. The CDR3: CASSQPNLQGNEQYF. Written as DNA, the CDR3 is TGTGCCAGCAGCCAACCGAACCTGCAGGGGAACGAGCAGTACTTC. Filled out from reference TRBV14 and TRBJ2-7, the complete variable domain reads EAGVTQFPSHSVIEKGQTVTLRCDPISGHDNLYWYRRVMGKEIKFLLHFVKESKQDESGMPNNRFLAERTGGTYSTLKVQPAELEDSGVYFCASSQPNLQGNEQYFGPGTRLTVT.

This clonotype was seen a handful of times. The chain recombines TRBV20-1 with TRBJ2-1; 12 bases are a match to TRBD2. This CDR3 is 16 amino acids long. Germline V gene sequence: CDR1 DFQATT, CDR2 SNEGSKA (reference sequence). J lost 8 bases, V lost 3 bases, and 11 bases had no gene match. The CDR3 reads CSASQTTSGRGDEQFF. CDR3 DNA: TGCAGTGCTAGTCAGACGACTAGCGGGAGAGGCGATGAGCAGTTCTTC.

This clonotype was seen a few times. V gene TRBV2 combines with J gene TRBJ2-6; the D is unclear. This CDR3 has 17 amino acids. Deletions cut 4 bases from V and 1 base from J, with 14 bases between. Germline-derived CDR1 and CDR2 are SNHLY and FYNNEI. As DNA, the CDR3 is TGTGCCAGCAGTGGGATGTATCAGGTATCTGGGGCCAACGTCCTGACTTTC. It yields the protein CASSGMYQVSGANVLTF.

The chain recombines TRBV30 with TRBJ1-1; 10 bases are a match to TRBD1. Germline lookup yields CDR1 GTSNPN and CDR2 SVGIG (reference sequence). This CDR3 spans 15 amino acids. Germline trimming cut 7 bases from V and 2 bases from J; bases unmatched to any gene: 10. The CDR3 sequence is CASTGTGAINTEAFF. Written as DNA, the CDR3 is TGTGCCTCAACCGGGACAGGGGCAATAAACACTGAAGCTTTCTTT.